This TCR beta chain was sequenced during a study of blood T cells in healthy people across ages. Comment on this clonotype: The target antigen is unknown.

For the second PCR, which ran for about 6 to 11 cycles, a sample-barcoded 5' primer and a J-beta primer mix were used. Each cDNA molecule received a tag from a template-switch adaptor that had 12 random nucleotides. TCRdb called the 5' RACE reads again in MiXCR, with one record for every CDR3 protein. The table includes approximately 770,000 distinct CDR3 sequences, roughly 64% detected once. The CDR3 totals 15 residues. V lost 1 base, J lost 5 bases, and 12 bases lay in between. Germline values: CDR1 LNHNV, CDR2 YYDKDF (reference sequence). Study conclusions and caveats: Possibly confounding the expanded clonotype changes was the fact that donor CMV status was unknown.

This chain joins TRBV15 and TRBJ2-1; D is possibly TRBD2 (6 bases). The TCR sequence derives from a man under 40 in good health. The sequencing input was blood. The CDR3 sequence is CATSRGEASDNEQFF. The CDR3 DNA reads TGTGCCACCAGCAGAGGAGAAGCTAGCGACAATGAGCAGTTCTTC.